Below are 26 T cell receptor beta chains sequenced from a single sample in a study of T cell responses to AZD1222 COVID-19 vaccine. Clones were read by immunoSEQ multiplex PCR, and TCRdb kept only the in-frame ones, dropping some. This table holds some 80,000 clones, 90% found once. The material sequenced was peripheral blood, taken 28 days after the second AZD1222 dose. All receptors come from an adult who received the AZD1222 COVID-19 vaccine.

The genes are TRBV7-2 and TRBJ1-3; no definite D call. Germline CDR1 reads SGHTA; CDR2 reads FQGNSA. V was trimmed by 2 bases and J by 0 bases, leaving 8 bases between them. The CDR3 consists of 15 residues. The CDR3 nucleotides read TGTGCCAGCAGCTTACTCCTGAACTCTGGAAACACCATATATTTT. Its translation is CASSLLLNSGNTIYF.

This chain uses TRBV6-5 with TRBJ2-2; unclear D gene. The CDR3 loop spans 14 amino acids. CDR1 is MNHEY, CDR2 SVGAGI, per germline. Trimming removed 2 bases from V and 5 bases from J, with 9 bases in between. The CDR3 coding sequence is TGTGCCAGCAGTTACGATGCCGATACCGGGGAGCTGTTTTTT. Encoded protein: CASSYDADTGELFF.

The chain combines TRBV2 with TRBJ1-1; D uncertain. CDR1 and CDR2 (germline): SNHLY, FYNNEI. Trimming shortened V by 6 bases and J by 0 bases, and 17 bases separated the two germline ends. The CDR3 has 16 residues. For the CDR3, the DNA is TGTGCCAGCAGCATCTTTCCAACAGAGATGAACACTGAAGCTTTCTTT. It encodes CASSIFPTEMNTEAFF. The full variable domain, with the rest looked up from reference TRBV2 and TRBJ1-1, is EPEVTQTPSHQVTQMGQEVILRCVPISNHLYFYWYRQILGQKVEFLVSFYNNEISEKSEIFDDQFSVERPDGSNFTLKIRSTKLEDSAMYFCASSIFPTEMNTEAFFGQGTRLTVV.

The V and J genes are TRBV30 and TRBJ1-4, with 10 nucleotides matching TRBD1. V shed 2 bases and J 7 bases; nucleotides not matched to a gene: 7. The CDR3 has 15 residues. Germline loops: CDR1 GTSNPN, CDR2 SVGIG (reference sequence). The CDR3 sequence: CAWSRAWDRGEKLFF. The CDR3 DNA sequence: TGTGCCTGGAGTCGCGCCTGGGACAGGGGTGAAAAACTGTTTTTT.

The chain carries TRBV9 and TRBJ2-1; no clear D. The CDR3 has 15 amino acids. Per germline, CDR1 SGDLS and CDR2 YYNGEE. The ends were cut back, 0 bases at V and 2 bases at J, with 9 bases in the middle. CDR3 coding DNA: TGTGCCAGCAGCGTAGCTAGTAGAGCCTACAATGAGCAGTTCTTC. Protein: CASSVASRAYNEQFF.

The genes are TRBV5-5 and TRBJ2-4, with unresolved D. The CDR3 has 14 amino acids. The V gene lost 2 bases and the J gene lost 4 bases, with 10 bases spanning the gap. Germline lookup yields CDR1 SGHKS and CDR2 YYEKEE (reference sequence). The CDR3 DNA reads TGTGCCAGCAGCTTCAGGACGACTAAAAACATTCAGTACTTC. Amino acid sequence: CASSFRTTKNIQYF.

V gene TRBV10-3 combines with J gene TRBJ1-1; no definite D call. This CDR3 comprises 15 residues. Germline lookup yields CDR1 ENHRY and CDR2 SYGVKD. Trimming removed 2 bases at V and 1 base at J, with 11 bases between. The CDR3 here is CAISENVGSNTEAFF. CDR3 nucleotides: TGTGCCATCAGTGAGAACGTCGGATCGAACACTGAAGCTTTCTTT.

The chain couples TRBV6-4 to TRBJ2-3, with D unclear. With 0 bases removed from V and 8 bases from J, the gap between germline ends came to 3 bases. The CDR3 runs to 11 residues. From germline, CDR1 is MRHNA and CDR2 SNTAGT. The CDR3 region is CASSDSVTQYF. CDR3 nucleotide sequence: TGTGCCAGCAGTGACTCTGTTACGCAGTATTTT.

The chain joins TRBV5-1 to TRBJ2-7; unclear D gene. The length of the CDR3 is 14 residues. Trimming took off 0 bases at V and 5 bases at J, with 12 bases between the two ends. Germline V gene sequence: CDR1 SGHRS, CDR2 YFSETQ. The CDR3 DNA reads TGCGCCAGCAGCTTGGGGTCGTCAGTTAACGAGCAGTACTTC. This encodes CASSLGSSVNEQYF. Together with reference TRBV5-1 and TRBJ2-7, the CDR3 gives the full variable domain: KAGVTQTPRYLIKTRGQQVTLSCSPISGHRSVSWYQQTPGQGLQFLFEYFSETQRNKGNFPGRFSGRQFSNSRSEMNVSTLELGDSALYLCASSLGSSVNEQYFGPGTRLTVT.

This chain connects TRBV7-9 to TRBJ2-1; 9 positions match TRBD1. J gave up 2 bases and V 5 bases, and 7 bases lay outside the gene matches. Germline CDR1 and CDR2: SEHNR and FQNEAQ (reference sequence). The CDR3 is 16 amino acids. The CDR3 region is CASSRQGVKTYNEQFF. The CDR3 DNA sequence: TGTGCCAGCAGCCGACAGGGGGTAAAAACCTACAATGAGCAGTTCTTC.

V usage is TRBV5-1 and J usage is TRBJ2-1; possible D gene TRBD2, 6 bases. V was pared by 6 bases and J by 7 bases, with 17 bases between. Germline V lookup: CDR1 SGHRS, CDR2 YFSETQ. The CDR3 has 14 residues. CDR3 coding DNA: TGCGCCAGCAACACCGGAGGGCCGTATAATGAGCAGTTCTTC. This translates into CASNTGGPYNEQFF.

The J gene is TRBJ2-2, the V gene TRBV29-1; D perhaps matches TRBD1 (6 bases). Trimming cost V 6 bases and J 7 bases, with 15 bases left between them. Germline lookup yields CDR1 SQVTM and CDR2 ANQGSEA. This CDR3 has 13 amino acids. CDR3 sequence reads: CSVYRELDGELFF. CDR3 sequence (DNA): TGCAGCGTGTACAGGGAATTGGACGGGGAGCTGTTTTTT.

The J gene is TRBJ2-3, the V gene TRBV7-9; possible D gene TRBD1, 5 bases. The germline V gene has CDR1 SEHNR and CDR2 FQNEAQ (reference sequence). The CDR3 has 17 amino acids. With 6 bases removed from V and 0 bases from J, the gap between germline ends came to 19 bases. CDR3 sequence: CASRSNWGSSSTDTQYF. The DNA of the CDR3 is TGTGCCAGCAGATCCAACTGGGGCTCGTCTAGCACAGATACGCAGTATTTT.

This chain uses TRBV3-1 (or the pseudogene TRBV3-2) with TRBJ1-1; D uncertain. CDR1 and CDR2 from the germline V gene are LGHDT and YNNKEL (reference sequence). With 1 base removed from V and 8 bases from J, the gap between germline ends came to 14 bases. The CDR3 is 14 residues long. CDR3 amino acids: CASSQGPVSREAFF. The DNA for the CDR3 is TGTGCCAGCAGCCAAGGGCCGGTTTCCAGAGAAGCTTTCTTT.

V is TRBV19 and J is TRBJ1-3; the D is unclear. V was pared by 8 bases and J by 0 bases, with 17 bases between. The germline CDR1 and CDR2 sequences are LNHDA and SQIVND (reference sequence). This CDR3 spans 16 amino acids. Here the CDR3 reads CASSPGTSSSGNTIYF. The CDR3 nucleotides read TGTGCCAGTTCACCCGGCACCTCGTCCTCTGGAAACACCATATATTTT.

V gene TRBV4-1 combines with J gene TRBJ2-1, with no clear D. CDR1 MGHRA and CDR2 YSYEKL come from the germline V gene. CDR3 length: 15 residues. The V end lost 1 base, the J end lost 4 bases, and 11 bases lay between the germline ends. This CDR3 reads CASSQAGDRYNEQFF. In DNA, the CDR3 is TGCGCCAGCAGCCAAGCCGGCGACCGATACAATGAGCAGTTCTTC.

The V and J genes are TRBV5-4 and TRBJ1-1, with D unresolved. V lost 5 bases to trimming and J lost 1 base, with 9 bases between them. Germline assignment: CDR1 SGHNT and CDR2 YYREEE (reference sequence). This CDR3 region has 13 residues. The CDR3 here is CASRDVGNTEAFF. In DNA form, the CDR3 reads TGTGCCAGCAGGGACGTCGGGAACACTGAAGCTTTCTTT.

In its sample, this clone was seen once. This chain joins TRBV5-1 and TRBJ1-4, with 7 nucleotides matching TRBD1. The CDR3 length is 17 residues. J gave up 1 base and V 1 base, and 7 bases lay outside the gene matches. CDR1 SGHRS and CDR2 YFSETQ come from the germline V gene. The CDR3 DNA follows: TGCGCCAGCAGCTTGACAGGGGATAGTAAAACTAATGAAAAACTGTTTTTT. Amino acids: CASSLTGDSKTNEKLFF.

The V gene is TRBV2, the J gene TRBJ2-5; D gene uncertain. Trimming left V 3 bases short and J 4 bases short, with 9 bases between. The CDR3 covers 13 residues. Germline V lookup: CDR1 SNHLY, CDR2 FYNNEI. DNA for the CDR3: TGTGCCAGCAGTGAGTCCGCGGTAGAGACCCAGTACTTC. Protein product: CASSESAVETQYF.

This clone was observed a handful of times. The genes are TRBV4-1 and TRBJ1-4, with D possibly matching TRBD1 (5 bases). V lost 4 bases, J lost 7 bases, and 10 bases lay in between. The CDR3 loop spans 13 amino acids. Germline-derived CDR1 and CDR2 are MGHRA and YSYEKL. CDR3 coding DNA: TGCGCCAGCAGCCTTACGGGGGGTGAAAAACTGTTTTTT. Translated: CASSLTGGEKLFF.

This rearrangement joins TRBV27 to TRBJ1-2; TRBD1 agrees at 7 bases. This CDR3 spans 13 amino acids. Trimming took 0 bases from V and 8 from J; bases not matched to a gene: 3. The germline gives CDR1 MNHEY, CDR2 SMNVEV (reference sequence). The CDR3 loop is CASSLSNRGGYTF. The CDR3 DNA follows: TGTGCCAGCAGTTTATCGAACAGGGGAGGCTACACCTTC.

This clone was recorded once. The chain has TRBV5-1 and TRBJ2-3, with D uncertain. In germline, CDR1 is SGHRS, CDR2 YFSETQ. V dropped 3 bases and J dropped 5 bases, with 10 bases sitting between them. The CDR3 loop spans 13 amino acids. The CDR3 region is CASSSLLGDTQYF. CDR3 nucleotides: TGCGCCAGCAGCTCCCTGTTAGGAGATACGCAGTATTTT. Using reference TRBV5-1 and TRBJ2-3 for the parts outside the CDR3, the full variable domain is KAGVTQTPRYLIKTRGQQVTLSCSPISGHRSVSWYQQTPGQGLQFLFEYFSETQRNKGNFPGRFSGRQFSNSRSEMNVSTLELGDSALYLCASSSLLGDTQYFGPGTRLTVL.

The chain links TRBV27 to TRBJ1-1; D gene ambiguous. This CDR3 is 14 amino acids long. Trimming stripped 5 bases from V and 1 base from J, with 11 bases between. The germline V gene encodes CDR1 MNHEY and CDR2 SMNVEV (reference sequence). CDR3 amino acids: CASSPRSQNTEAFF. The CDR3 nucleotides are TGTGCCAGCAGTCCCCGAAGCCAGAACACTGAAGCTTTCTTT.

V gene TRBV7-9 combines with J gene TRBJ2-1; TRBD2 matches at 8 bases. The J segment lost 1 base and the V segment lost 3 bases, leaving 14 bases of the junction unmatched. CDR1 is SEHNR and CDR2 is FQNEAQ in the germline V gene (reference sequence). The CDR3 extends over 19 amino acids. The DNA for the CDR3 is TGTGCCAGCAGCTTTTTAGTGGGTAGCGGGGCGTTATCCTACAATGAGCAGTTCTTC. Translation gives CASSFLVGSGALSYNEQFF.

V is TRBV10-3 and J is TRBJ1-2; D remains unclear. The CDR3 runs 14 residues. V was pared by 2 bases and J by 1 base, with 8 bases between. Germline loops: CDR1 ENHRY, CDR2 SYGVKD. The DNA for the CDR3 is TGTGCCATCAGTGAGGAGGACTTTAACTATGGCTACACCTTC. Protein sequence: CAISEEDFNYGYTF.

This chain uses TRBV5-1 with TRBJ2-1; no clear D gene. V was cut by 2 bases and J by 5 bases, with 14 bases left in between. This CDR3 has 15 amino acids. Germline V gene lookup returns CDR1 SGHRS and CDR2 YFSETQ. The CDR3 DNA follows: TGCGCCAGCAGCTTTGTTGGACCAGACAACAATGAGCAGTTCTTC. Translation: CASSFVGPDNNEQFF.